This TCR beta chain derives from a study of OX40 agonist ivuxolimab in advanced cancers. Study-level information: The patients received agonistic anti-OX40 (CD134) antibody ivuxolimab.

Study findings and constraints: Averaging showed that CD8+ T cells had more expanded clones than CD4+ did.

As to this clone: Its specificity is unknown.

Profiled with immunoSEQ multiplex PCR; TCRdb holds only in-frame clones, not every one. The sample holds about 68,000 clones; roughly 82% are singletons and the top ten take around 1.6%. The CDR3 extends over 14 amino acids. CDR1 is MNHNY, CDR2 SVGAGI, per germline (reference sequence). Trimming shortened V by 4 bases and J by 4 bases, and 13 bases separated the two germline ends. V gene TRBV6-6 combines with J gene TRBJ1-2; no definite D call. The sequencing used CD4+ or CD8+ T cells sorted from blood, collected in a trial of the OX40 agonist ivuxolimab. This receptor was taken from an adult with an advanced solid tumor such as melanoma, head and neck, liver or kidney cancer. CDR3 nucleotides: TGTGCCAGCAGTTCGACAACAGCTAGCTATGGCTACACCTTC. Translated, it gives CASSSTTASYGYTF.